This section outlines one TCR beta chain sequence together with its context. This entry belongs to a study of tumor and adjacent non-tumor tissue in lung cancer. The overall study: Stage I to III disease affected 10 men and about five women aged roughly 31 to 76.

Germline assignment: CDR1 SGHDT and CDR2 YYEEEE. The CDR3 is 17 amino acids. The V end was cut by 7 bases, the J end by 4 bases, with 23 bases between. A modified ARM-PCR protocol with three rounds of nested PCR amplified TCRbeta. In TCRdb, the multiplex PCR reads were re-called with MiXCR into one record per CDR3 protein. The table shows roughly 200,000 distinct CDR3 sequences, with 71% occurring only once. No cell sorting was done before RNA was extracted from the tissue. The source material was lung tumor tissue. The chain recombines TRBV5-6 with TRBJ2-2; D may correspond to TRBD1 or TRBD2 (5 bases each). The receptor's source is a man aged 55 to 70 with non-small cell lung cancer. The CDR3 protein is CASESSRGSAITGELFF. CDR3 nucleotide sequence: TGTGCCAGCGAATCCTCGAGGGGTAGCGCTATCACCGGGGAGCTGTTTTTT.